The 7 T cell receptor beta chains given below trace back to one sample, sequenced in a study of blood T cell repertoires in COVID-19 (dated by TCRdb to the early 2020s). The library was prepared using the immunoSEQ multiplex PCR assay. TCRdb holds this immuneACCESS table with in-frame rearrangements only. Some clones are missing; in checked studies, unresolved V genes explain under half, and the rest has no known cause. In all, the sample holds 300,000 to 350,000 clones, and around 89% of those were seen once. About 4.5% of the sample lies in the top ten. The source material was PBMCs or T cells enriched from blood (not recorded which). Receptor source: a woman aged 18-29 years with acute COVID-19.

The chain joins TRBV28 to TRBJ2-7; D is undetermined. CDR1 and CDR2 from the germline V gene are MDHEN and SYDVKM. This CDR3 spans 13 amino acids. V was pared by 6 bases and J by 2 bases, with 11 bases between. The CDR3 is CASSETSTYEQYF. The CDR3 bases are TGTGCCAGCAGCGAGACATCTACCTACGAGCAGTACTTC.

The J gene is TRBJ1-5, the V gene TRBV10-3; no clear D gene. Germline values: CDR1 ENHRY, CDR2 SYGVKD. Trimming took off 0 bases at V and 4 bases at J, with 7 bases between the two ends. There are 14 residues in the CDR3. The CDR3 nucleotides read TGTGCCATCAGTGAGTCGGGAGGGAATCAGCCCCAGCATTTT. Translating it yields CAISESGGNQPQHF.

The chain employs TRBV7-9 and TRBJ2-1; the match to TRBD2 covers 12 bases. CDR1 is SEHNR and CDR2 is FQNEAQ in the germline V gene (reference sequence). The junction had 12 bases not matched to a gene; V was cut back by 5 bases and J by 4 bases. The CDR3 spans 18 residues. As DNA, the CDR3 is TGTGCCAGCAGCCCCGGGACTAGCGGGTGGGGGGAATACAATGAGCAGTTCTTC. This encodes CASSPGTSGWGEYNEQFF. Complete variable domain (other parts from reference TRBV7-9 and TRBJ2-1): DTGVSQNPRHKITKRGQNVTFRCDPISEHNRLYWYRQTLGQGPEFLTYFQNEAQLEKSRLLSDRFSAERPKGSFSTLEIQRTEQGDSAMYLCASSPGTSGWGEYNEQFFGPGTRLTVL.

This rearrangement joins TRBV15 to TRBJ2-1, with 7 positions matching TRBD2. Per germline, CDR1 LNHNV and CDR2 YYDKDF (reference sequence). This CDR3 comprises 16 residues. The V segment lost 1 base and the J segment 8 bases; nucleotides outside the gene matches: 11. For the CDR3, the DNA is TGTGCCACCAGCAGAGTCAGTAGTAGCGGGCCGGATGAGCAGTTCTTC. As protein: CATSRVSSSGPDEQFF.

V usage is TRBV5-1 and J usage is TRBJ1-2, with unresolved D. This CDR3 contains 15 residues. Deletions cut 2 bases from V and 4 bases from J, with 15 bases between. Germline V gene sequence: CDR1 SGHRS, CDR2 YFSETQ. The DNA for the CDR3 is TGCGCCAGCAGCTTTGATACCCAGTCGGGCTATGGCTACACCTTC. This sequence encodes CASSFDTQSGYGYTF.

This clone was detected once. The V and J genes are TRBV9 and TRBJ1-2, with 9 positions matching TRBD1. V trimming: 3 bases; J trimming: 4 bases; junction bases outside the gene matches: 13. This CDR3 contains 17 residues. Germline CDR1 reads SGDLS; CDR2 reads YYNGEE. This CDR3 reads CASSETLDRGPGYGYTF. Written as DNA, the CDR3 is TGTGCCAGCAGCGAGACCTTGGACAGGGGCCCAGGCTATGGCTACACCTTC.

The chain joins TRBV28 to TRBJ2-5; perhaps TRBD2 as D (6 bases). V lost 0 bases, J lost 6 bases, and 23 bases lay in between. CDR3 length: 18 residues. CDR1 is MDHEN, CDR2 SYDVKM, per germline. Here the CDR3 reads CASSLWGGIVAGSKTQYF. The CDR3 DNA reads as TGTGCCAGCAGTTTATGGGGGGGTATAGTAGCCGGGTCAAAGACCCAGTACTTC.